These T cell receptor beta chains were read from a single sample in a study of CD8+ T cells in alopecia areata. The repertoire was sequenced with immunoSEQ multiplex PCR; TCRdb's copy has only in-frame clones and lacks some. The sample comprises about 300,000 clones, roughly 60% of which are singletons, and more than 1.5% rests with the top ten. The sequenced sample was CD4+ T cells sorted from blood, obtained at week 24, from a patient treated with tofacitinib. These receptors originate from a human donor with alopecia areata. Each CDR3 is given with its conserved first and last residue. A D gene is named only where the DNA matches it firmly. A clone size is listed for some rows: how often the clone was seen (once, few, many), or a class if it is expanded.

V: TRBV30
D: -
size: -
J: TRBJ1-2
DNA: TGTGCCTGGAGGAACAGCCTTAACTATGGCTACACCTTC
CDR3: CAWRNSLNYGYTF

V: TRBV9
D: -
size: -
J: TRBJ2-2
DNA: TGTGCCAGCAGCGAAGCCGGGGAGCTGTTTTTT
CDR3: CASSEAGELFF

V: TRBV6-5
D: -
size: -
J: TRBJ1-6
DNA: TGTGCCAGCAGTTACTCAAGACAGGTCTATAATTCACCCCTCCACTTT
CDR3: CASSYSRQVYNSPLHF

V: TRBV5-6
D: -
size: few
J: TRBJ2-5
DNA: TGTGCCAGCAGCTTACCGGGCCGGGAAACCCAGTACTTC
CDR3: CASSLPGRETQYF

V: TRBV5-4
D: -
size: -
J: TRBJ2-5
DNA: TGTGCCAGCAGTCTAGGGGCTGGATCACAAGAGACCCAGTACTTC
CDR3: CASSLGAGSQETQYF

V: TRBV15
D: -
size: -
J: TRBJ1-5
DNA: TGTGCCACCAGCAGAGATCAGGGGTCAATCGGCCCCCAGCATTTT
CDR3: CATSRDQGSIGPQHF

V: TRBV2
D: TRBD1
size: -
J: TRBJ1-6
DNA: TGTGCCAGCAGTGATCGGACAGGGGGCGGATCACCCCTCCACTTT
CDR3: CASSDRTGGGSPLHF

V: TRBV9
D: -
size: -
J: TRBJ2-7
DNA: TGTGCCAGCAGCCCCGCCCCTACAGGGAACGAGCAGTACTTC
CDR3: CASSPAPTGNEQYF

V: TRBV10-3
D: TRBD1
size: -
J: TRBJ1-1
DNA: TGTGCCATCACTAGGTCGGACAGGGGGCAAAGGAACACTGAAGCTTTCTTT
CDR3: CAITRSDRGQRNTEAFF

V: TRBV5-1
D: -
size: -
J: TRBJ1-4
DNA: TGCGCCAGCAGCTTTCGTTCAACTAATGAAAAACTGTTTTTT
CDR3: CASSFRSTNEKLFF

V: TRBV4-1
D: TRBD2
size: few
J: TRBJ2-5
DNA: TGCGCCAGCAGCCAAGGCATGCGGCGGGGGAGACAAGAGACCCAGTACTTC
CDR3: CASSQGMRRGRQETQYF

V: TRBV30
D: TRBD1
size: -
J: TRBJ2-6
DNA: TGTGCCTGCCCAAGGGGACAGGGATTTAGCTCTGGGGCCAACGTCCTGACTTTC
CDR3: CACPRGQGFSSGANVLTF

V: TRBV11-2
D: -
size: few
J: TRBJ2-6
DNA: TGTGCCAGCAGCCCCCGGGGAGGCTCTGGGGCCAACGTCCTGACTTTC
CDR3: CASSPRGGSGANVLTF

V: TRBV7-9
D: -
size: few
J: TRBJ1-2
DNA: TGTGCCAGCAGATCAGTGGGGAGCTATGGCTACACCTTC
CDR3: CASRSVGSYGYTF

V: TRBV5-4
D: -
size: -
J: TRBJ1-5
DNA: TGTGCCAGCAGCCTCCAGGGGATTAGCAATCAGCCCCAGCATTTT
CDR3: CASSLQGISNQPQHF

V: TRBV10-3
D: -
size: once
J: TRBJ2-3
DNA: TGTGCCATCAGTGAGTCTAGCCTGGATACGCAGTATTTT
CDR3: CAISESSLDTQYF

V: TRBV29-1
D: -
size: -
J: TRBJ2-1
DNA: TGCAGCGTTGAAATTGGACAGGGAGGGAGCAATGAGCAGTTCTTC
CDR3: CSVEIGQGGSNEQFF

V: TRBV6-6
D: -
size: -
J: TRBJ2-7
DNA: TGTGCCAGCAGTTATGTGGACGAGCAGTACTTC
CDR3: CASSYVDEQYF

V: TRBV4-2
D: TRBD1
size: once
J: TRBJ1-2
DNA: TGTGCCAGCAGCGGTCCAGGGGGTTTGAGCTACACCTTC
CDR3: CASSGPGGLSYTF

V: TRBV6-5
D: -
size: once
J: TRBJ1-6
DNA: TGTGCCAGCACGGGGAATTCACCCCTCCACTTT
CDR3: CASTGNSPLHF

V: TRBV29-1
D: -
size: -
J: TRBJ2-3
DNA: TGCAGCGTTGAGGGACAACCGGAATTGGATACGCAGTATTTT
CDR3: CSVEGQPELDTQYF

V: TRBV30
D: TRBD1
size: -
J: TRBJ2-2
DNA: TGTGCCTGGAGACCCGGGACAGGGATCCCCGGGGAGCTGTTTTTT
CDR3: CAWRPGTGIPGELFF

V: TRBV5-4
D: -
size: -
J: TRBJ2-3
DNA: TGTGCCAGCAGCTTCGGTGATACGCAGTATTTT
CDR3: CASSFGDTQYF

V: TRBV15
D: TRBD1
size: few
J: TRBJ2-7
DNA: TGTGCCACACAACAGGGGGGCTCGGGGTACGAGCAGTACTTC
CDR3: CATQQGGSGYEQYF

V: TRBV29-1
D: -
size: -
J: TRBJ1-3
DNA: TGCAGCGTTGAAGATTCTGGAAACACCATATATTTT
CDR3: CSVEDSGNTIYF

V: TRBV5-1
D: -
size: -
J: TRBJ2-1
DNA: TGCGCCAGCAGCACCGGACTATACAATGAGCAGTTCTTC
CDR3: CASSTGLYNEQFF

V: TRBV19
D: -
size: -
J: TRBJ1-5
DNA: TGTGCCAGTCGCGGACAGCGTGATAGCAATCAGCCCCAGCATTTT
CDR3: CASRGQRDSNQPQHF

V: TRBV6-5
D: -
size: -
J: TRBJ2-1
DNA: TGTGCCAGGAAAGACGATGAGCAGTTCTTC
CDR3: CARKDDEQFF

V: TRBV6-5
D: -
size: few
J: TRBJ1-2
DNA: TGTGCCAGCAGTTACCCCTGGGGGTTTGGCTACACCTTC
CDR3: CASSYPWGFGYTF

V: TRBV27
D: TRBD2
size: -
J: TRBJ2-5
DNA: TGTGCCAGCAGGCCGATAGCGGGGGGACAAGAGACCCAGTACTTC
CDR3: CASRPIAGGQETQYF

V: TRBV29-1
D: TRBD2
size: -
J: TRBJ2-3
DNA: TGCAGCGTTGATGGGACTAGCGGGGCGATCACAGATACGCAGTATTTT
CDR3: CSVDGTSGAITDTQYF

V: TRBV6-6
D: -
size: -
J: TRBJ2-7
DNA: TGTGCCAGCTCAAATTTTGAGGCGGGGCAGTACTTC
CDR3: CASSNFEAGQYF

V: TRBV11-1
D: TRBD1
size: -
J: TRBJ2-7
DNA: TGTGCCAGCAGCTTAGACATACGGGACAGGACCTACGAGCAGTACTTC
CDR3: CASSLDIRDRTYEQYF

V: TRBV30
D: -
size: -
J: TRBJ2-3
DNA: TGTGCCTGGAGTACCGGCACAGATACGCAGTATTTT
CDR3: CAWSTGTDTQYF

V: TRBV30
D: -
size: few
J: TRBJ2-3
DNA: TGTGCCTGGAGCACTCCAGCGGGCGGCACAGATACGCAGTATTTT
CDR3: CAWSTPAGGTDTQYF

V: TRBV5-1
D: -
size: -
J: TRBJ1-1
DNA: TGCGCCAGCAGCTTGGTGGGGGGAGACACTGAAGCTTTCTTT
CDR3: CASSLVGGDTEAFF

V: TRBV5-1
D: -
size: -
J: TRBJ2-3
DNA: TGCGCCAGCAGCTTGGAGGGCCCCGGAGATACGCAGTATTTT
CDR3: CASSLEGPGDTQYF

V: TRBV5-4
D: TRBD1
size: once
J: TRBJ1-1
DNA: TGTGCCAGCAGCCCCATAGACAGGGACGGAACTGAAGCTTTCTTT
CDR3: CASSPIDRDGTEAFF

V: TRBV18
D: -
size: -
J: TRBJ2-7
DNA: TGTGCCAGCTCACCGGGTCCTAAAAGCTCCTACGAGCAGTACTTC
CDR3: CASSPGPKSSYEQYF

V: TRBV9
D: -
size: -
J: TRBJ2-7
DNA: TGTGCCAGCAGCCCAACGGGAGTGTCTTACGAGCAGTACTTC
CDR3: CASSPTGVSYEQYF

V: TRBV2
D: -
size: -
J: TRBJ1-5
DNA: TGTGCCAGCAGTGAAAATGTGGTGCATCAGCCCCAGCATTTT
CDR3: CASSENVVHQPQHF

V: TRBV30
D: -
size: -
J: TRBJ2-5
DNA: TGTGCCTGGAGTCCCCCCTCACACGGGCGGGAGACCCAGTACTTC
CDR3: CAWSPPSHGRETQYF

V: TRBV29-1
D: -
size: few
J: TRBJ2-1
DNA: TGCAGCGTCGCCGTAACTAGCTATGAGCAGTTCTTC
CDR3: CSVAVTSYEQFF

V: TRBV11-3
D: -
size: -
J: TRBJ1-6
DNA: TGTGCCAGCAGCCCGAACAGTGGGGTTTCACCCCTCCACTTT
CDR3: CASSPNSGVSPLHF

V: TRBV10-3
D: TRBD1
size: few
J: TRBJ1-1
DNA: TGTGCCATCCAACAGGGGAGCGGGCAACGGGCTTTCTTT
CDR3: CAIQQGSGQRAFF